This T cell receptor (beta chain) was recorded in a study of blood T cell repertoires in COVID-19. The CDR3 sequence is 13 residues long. Germline CDR1 is ENHRY and CDR2 is SYGVKD. V gave up 5 bases and J gave up 5 bases; unmatched junction bases: 3. Method: immunoSEQ multiplex PCR; TCRdb's copy keeps in-frame clones and lacks some. The table has about 400,000 clones, 85% to 90% seen once. The clonotype originates from a human donor in a cohort sampled during active COVID-19. The rearrangement joins TRBV10-3 to TRBJ2-5; 9 bases match TRBD1. Sequenced sample: peripheral blood. As DNA, the CDR3 is TGTGCCATCAGTCGGGACAGGGTGGAGACCCAGTACTTC. Amino acids: CAISRDRVETQYF.